This is a list of T cell receptor beta chains from one sample in a study of control samples from healthy donors and cancer patients. TCRdb's table, derived via immunoSEQ multiplex PCR, lists solely in-frame clones and lacks some. The data contain 54,000 or so clones, 90% to 95% of them seen just once; the ten biggest clones take up 2% to 2.5%. The sample comprised blood. Every receptor here comes from a man aged 25 to 45 in good health. Both conserved end residues are part of each CDR3. The D gene is left open where the match is weak. Rows may omit the clone size; those that give it use once, few, many or a size class.

J gene | clone size | V gene | D gene | CDR3 protein | CDR3 DNA
TRBJ2-7 | NA | TRBV5-1 | TRBD1 | CASSLAGQAVYEQYF | TGCGCCAGCAGCTTGGCTGGACAGGCAGTCTACGAGCAGTACTTC
TRBJ1-5 | NA | TRBV10-3 | NA | CAISGTDGQPQHF | TGTGCCATCAGTGGAACAGATGGTCAGCCCCAGCATTTT
TRBJ1-5 | NA | TRBV28 | NA | CASRPLRGAGNQPQHF | TGTGCCAGCAGACCTTTACGGGGGGCTGGCAATCAGCCCCAGCATTTT
TRBJ2-1 | once | TRBV19 | TRBD2 | CASSIKTSFYNEQFF | TGTGCCAGTAGTATTAAGACTAGCTTCTACAATGAGCAGTTCTTC
TRBJ1-4 | NA | TRBV6-1 | NA | CASTSMWGVNEKLFF | TGTGCCAGCACCTCGATGTGGGGGGTTAATGAAAAACTGTTTTTT
TRBJ2-7 | NA | TRBV5-6 | NA | CASSPGLGTYEQYF | TGTGCCAGCAGCCCGGGACTGGGGACCTACGAGCAGTACTTC
TRBJ2-3 | NA | TRBV7-9 | NA | CASSPLGTSTDTQYF | TGTGCCAGCAGCCCCCTTGGTACTAGCACAGATACGCAGTATTTT
TRBJ1-2 | NA | TRBV28 | TRBD1 | CASSPVWTGGSGYTF | TGTGCCAGCAGTCCGGTTTGGACAGGGGGTAGTGGCTACACCTTC
TRBJ2-1 | NA | TRBV9 | NA | CASSVNWRNNEQFF | TGTGCCAGCAGCGTCAACTGGCGTAACAATGAGCAGTTCTTC
TRBJ2-7 | NA | TRBV7-6 | NA | CASSPTGASYEQYF | TGTGCCAGCAGCCCCACGGGAGCTAGCTACGAGCAGTACTTC
TRBJ2-2 | NA | TRBV13 | NA | CASSLGPRGTGELFF | TGTGCCAGCAGCTTAGGCCCTCGGGGCACCGGGGAGCTGTTTTTT
TRBJ1-5 | NA | TRBV5-1 | TRBD1 | CASSPDRVDQPQHF | TGCGCCAGCAGTCCGGACAGGGTGGATCAGCCCCAGCATTTT
TRBJ2-1 | NA | TRBV15 | NA | CATSRYRGSSYNEQFF | TGTGCCACCAGCAGGTATAGGGGAAGCTCCTACAATGAGCAGTTCTTC
TRBJ1-3 | NA | TRBV19 | NA | CATIRGASSGNTIYF | TGTGCCACTATTCGTGGGGCGAGCTCTGGAAACACCATATATTTT
TRBJ2-4 | NA | TRBV5-8 | NA | CASPPRRAPKNIQYF | TGTGCCAGCCCCCCTAGGAGGGCCCCCAAAAACATTCAGTACTTC
TRBJ1-5 | NA | TRBV6-5 | TRBD1 | CASSGTEYSNQPQHF | TGTGCCAGCAGCGGGACAGAGTATAGCAATCAGCCCCAGCATTTT
TRBJ1-1 | NA | TRBV18 | NA | CASSPLQSNTEAFF | TGTGCCAGCTCACCACTACAGTCAAACACTGAAGCTTTCTTT
TRBJ2-1 | NA | TRBV29-1 | TRBD2 | CSGRGTREHNEQFF | TGCAGCGGGAGAGGGACTAGGGAACACAATGAGCAGTTCTTC